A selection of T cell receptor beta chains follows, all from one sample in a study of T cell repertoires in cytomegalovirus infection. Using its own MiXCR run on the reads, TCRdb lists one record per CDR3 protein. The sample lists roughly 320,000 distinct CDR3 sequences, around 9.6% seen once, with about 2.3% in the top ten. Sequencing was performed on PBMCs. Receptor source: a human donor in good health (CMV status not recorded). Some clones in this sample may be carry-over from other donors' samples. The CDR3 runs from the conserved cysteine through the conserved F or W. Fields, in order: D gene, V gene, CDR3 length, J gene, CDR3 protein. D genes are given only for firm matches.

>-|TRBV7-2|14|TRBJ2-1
CASSPRSSYNEQFF
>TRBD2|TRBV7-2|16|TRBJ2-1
CASSLGLAGPYNEQFF
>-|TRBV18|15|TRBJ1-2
CASSPFSTGDYGYTF
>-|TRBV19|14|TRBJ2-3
CASSIGRDLNTQYF
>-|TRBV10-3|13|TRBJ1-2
CAIRLRDNYGYTF
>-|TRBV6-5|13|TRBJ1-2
CASSYSTGAGYTF
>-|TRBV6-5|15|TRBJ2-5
CASSQLSLYQETQYF
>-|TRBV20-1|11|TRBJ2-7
CSAKGTHEQYF
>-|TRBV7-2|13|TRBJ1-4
CASSFRPEEKLFF
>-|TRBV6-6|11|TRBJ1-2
CASSPDIGYTF
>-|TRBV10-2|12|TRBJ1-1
CASSESVTEAFF
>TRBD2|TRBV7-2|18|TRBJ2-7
CASSPGGGRGISSYEQYF
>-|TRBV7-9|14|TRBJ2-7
CAIPRASGPYEQYF
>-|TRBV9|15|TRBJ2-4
CASSESPAAWDIQYF
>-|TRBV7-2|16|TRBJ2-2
CASSLAGQMNTGELFF
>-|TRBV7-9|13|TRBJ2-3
CASSLRRGDTQYF
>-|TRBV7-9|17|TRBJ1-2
CASSFHLGTGQDYGYTF
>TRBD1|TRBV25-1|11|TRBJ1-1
CASSRGHGAFF
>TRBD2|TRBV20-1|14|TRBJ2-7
CSARIAGGLDEQYF
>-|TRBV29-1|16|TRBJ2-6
CSVLSGPPTGANVLTF
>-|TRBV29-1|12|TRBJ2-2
CSVARSTGELFF
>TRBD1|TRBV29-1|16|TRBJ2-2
CSVYWSGQGNTGELFF
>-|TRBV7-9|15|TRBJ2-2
CASSLLVASTGELFF
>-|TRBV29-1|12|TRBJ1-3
CSATLAGNTIYF
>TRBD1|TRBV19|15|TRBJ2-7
CASSLQGARGSEQYF
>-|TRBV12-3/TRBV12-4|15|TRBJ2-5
CASSLQTPNQETQYF
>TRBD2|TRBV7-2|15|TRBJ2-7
CASNLAGGPVDEQYF
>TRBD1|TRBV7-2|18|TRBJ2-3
CASSLGGGGQGSRETQYF
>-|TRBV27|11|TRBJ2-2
CASTSRGELFF
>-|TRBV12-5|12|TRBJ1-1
CASGLGGNEAFF
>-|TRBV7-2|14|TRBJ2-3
CASSLGHLTDTQYF
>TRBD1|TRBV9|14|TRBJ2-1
CASSVGRGFNEQFF
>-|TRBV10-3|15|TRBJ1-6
CAISEWGADNSPLHF
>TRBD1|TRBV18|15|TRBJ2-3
CASSPRQGGTDTQYF
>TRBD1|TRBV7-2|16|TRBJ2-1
CASSRLSGTGQNEQFF